The clone carrying this T cell receptor (beta chain) was observed a few times. This entry comes from a study of T cell clones after liver transplantation. Study at large: Third-party-reactive TCRbeta sequences from pre-transplant mixed lymphocyte reactions served as antigen-independent comparators.

The CDR3 runs 13 residues. Germline CDR1 and CDR2: GTSNPN and SVGIG (reference sequence). Trimming removed 0 bases at V and 14 bases at J, with 14 bases between. CD3+CD4+ and CD3+CD8+ cells were FACS-sorted from thawed unstimulated PBMCs. Clones were read by immunoSEQ multiplex PCR, and TCRdb kept only the in-frame ones, dropping some. The data show about 99,000 clones, 80% to 90% seen once. The specimen comprised CD4+ T cells from blood, sampled approximately 43 months after liver transplant. The chain combines TRBV30 with TRBJ1-6, with a weak D call TRBD1 (5 bases). This receptor was obtained from a human patient who received a liver transplant. Certain T cells may be donor cells from the graft. Here the CDR3 DNA reads TGTGCCTGGAGTGTTCCGGCGGGGGGGTCCCTCCACTTT. It yields the protein CAWSVPAGGSLHF.